This TCR beta chain is drawn from a study of shared clonotypes between healthy human individuals. Deep-level assay runs were performed. The protocol was immunoSEQ multiplex PCR, while the TCRdb copy is restricted to in-frame clones and leaves out a portion. The repertoire includes 2,500,000 or so clones, roughly 93% of them detected once, and 0.36% sits in the top ten. Material for sequencing was naive CD4+ T cells from PBMCs. As to subset: CD45RA+ positively selected. This receptor was obtained from a man aged 18-30 years in good health. Some clones in this sample may be carry-over from other donors' samples.

The CDR3, as DNA: TGTGCCAGCAGTTGGGGGGTTGTGACAGATACGCAGTATTTT. Protein: CASSWGVVTDTQYF. The V and J genes are TRBV6-5 and TRBJ2-3; D possibly corresponds to TRBD2 (6 bases). CDR3 length equals 14 residues. Per germline, CDR1 MNHEY and CDR2 SVGAGI. With 4 bases removed from V and 3 bases from J, the gap between germline ends came to 11 bases.